The 8 T cell receptor beta chains listed next were all sequenced from one sample in a study of T cell changes during pregnancy in multiple sclerosis. Data came from immunoSEQ multiplex PCR; TCRdb stores just in-frame clones and leaves some out. The repertoire consists of about 59,000 clones, with about 92% occurring once and the leading ten covering roughly 2.6%. The sequences come from peripheral blood, collected in the second trimester of pregnancy. The receptor set was obtained from a female donor in good health, enrolled as a control in a pregnancy study.

This rearrangement joins TRBV7-3 to TRBJ2-1; D is unclear. V lost 4 bases, J lost 0 bases, and 4 bases lay in between. Germline CDR1 is SGHTA and CDR2 is FQGTGA. CDR3 length: 13 amino acids. The CDR3 region has the DNA TGTGCCAGCAGCTCGAGCTCCTACAATGAGCAGTTCTTC. Protein sequence: CASSSSSYNEQFF.

The chain combines TRBV7-2 with TRBJ1-2; weak D call: TRBD1 (6 bases). V was shortened by 5 bases and J by 8 bases, with 9 bases between the two germline ends. The germline CDR1 and CDR2 sequences are SGHTA and FQGNSA. This CDR3 region has 11 residues. The CDR3 reads CASSLQGGYTF. The CDR3 nucleotides are TGTGCCAGCAGCCTGCAGGGGGGCTACACCTTC.

The chain couples TRBV5-8 to TRBJ2-7; D gene ambiguous. V was shortened by 6 bases and J by 3 bases, with 13 bases between the two germline ends. The CDR3 has 13 amino acids. CDR1 is SGHTS and CDR2 is YDEGEE in the germline V gene. The DNA of the CDR3 is TGTGCCAGCACCTTCGCGAGCGTCTACGAGCAGTACTTC. Its translation: CASTFASVYEQYF.

The rearrangement joins TRBV5-1 to TRBJ2-5, with D perhaps matching TRBD2 (7 bases). The CDR3 is 16 amino acids. The germline V gene encodes CDR1 SGHRS and CDR2 YFSETQ. V was shortened by 4 bases and J by 5 bases, with 21 bases between the two germline ends. Here the CDR3 reads CASSVSGNIQGETQYF. CDR3 coding DNA: TGCGCCAGCAGCGTCAGCGGGAACATCCAGGGGGAGACCCAGTACTTC.

The chain recombines TRBV4-3 with TRBJ2-3; D possibly corresponds to TRBD2 (6 bases). CDR1 and CDR2 (germline): LGHNA, YSLEER. The V end lost 1 base, the J end lost 6 bases, and 20 bases lay between the germline ends. CDR3 size: 17 residues. The CDR3 region is CASSQAPGGNDRDTQYF. The CDR3 DNA reads as TGCGCCAGCAGCCAAGCCCCAGGCGGGAACGATCGGGATACGCAGTATTTT.

The gene calls are TRBV10-1 and TRBJ2-5; 9 bases map to TRBD1. Per the germline V gene, CDR1 is WNHNN and CDR2 is SYGVQD (reference sequence). V lost 4 bases and J lost 1; bases outside the gene matches: 7. This CDR3 is built from 16 residues. CDR3 DNA: TGCGCCAGCAGTGCCCAACCGGGACAGGGCCAAGAGACCCAGTACTTC. It specifies CASSAQPGQGQETQYF.

CDR3: CAISDAQGTYEQYF. CDR3 nucleotide sequence: TGTGCCATCAGTGATGCCCAGGGGACCTACGAGCAGTACTTC. This chain connects TRBV10-3 to TRBJ2-7; weak D call: TRBD1 (6 bases). The germline V and J ends were trimmed by 3 bases and 2 bases, with 11 bases remaining between them. The CDR3 has 14 amino acids. Per germline, CDR1 ENHRY and CDR2 SYGVKD.

The rearrangement links TRBV27 to TRBJ2-2, with D hard to call. CDR3 length equals 13 residues. Between the trimmed V and J ends, which lost 3 bases and 7 bases, there was a span of 9 bases. From germline, CDR1 is MNHEY and CDR2 SMNVEV (reference sequence). DNA for the CDR3: TGTGCCAGCAGTTTCGGAGTGGTCGGGGAGCTGTTTTTT. Protein: CASSFGVVGELFF.